This T cell receptor beta chain was sequenced during a study of blood T cell repertoires in COVID-19. The CDR3 contains 14 residues. The J segment lost 3 bases and the V segment lost 5 bases, leaving 4 bases of the junction unmatched. CDR1 is GTSNPN, CDR2 SVGIG, per germline (reference sequence). The data were produced by immunoSEQ multiplex PCR, yet TCRdb's version contains in-frame clones alone and is incomplete. Of about 96,000 clones listed, roughly 83% are singletons. The sequence was collected from a woman aged 55-69 years with acute or convalescent COVID-19. V usage is TRBV30 and J usage is TRBJ1-4; 9 nucleotides match TRBD1. Source material: peripheral blood. The CDR3 loop reads CAWERDRANEKLFF. The CDR3 coding sequence is TGTGCCTGGGAGCGGGACAGGGCTAATGAAAAACTGTTTTTT.